This T cell receptor (beta chain) emerged from a study of breast tumors, draining lymph nodes, adjacent tissues. TCRdb re-derived calls from the multiplex PCR reads in MiXCR, one entry per CDR3 protein. The data show about 200,000 distinct CDR3 sequences, approximately 33% seen once. V lost 7 bases and J lost 7; bases outside the gene matches: 9. CDR3 size: 16 residues. Findings and limits, study-wide: Compared with lymph nodes, tumors were less diverse; compared with nontumor tissue, more. The data were judged consistent with most tumor T cells coming from lymph node and expanding in tumor. Data only fit, rather than demonstrated, lymph node origin of most tumor T cells.

In this sample, this clonotype turned up many times. Its antigen is still unknown. Axillary draining lymph nodes of breast cancer patients supplied the node samples. The rearrangement links TRBV12-3 or TRBV12-4 to TRBJ2-1; 14 bases map to TRBD2. This receptor was identified in a female donor with breast cancer. Some clones in this sample may be carry-over from other donors' samples. Sequencing used axillary lymph node tissue. The chain's CDR3 is CASNKLRLAGGNEQFF. For the CDR3, the DNA is TGTGCCAGCAACAAGTTGAGACTAGCGGGAGGGAATGAGCAGTTCTTC.